This TCR beta chain is drawn from a study of blood T cells in healthy people across ages. Germline CDR1 SEHNR, CDR2 FQNEAQ (reference sequence). The CDR3 contains 13 residues. Trimming cost V 3 bases and J 5 bases, with 9 bases left between them. This clonotype appeared many times. Total RNA was isolated from each sample in quantities of at least 5 micrograms. Primed by a sample-barcoded 5' primer and a J-beta primer mix, a second PCR proceeded for about 7 to 11 cycles. CDR3-containing paired-end reads numbering at least 2.5 million came from each sample. TCRdb passed the 5' RACE reads through MiXCR, listing each CDR3 protein once. The profile shows more than 1.4 million distinct CDR3 sequences, around 39% of them singletons.

The chain recombines TRBV7-9 with TRBJ2-3; D may be TRBD2 (5 bases). The clonotype was recovered from a woman aged 18-29 years in good health. Sequenced sample: blood. In nucleotides, the CDR3 is TGTGCCAGCAGCTTGGTGGGAGAAGATACGCAGTATTTT. Protein product: CASSLVGEDTQYF.